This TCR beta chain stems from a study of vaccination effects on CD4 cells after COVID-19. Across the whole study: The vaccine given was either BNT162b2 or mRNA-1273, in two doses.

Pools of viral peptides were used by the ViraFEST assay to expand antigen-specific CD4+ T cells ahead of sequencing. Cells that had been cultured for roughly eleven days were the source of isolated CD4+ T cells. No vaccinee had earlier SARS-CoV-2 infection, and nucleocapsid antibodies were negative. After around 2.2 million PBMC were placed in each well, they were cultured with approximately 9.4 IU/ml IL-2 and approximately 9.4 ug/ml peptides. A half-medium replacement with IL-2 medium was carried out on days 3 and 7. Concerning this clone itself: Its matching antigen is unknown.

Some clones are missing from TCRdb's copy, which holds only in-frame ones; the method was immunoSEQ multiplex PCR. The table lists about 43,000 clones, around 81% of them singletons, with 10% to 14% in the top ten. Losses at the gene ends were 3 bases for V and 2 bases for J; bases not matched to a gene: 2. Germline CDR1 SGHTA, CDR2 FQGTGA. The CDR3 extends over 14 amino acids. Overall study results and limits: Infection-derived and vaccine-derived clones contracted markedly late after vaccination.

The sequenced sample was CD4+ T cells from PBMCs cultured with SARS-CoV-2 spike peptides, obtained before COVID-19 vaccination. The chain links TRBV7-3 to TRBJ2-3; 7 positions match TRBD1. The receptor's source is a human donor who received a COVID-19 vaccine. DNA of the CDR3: TGTGCCAGCAGCTTTGGGACAGACACAGATACGCAGTATTTT. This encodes CASSFGTDTDTQYF.